These 18 T cell receptor beta chains were all obtained from the same sample, sequenced in a study of blood T cell repertoires in COVID-19. TCRdb keeps only in-frame clones here, not all; method: immunoSEQ multiplex PCR. The sample records roughly 41,000 clones, about 90% being singletons. The source material was peripheral blood. Every receptor here comes from a human donor in a cohort sampled during active COVID-19.

The chain carries TRBV5-6 and TRBJ2-3; 8 bases map to TRBD2. V lost 4 bases, J lost 12 bases, and 16 bases stayed unmatched. The CDR3 has 15 amino acids. Germline CDR1 SGHDT, CDR2 YYEEEE. The CDR3 region is CASSQASGGARSQYF. The CDR3 nucleotides read TGTGCCAGCAGCCAAGCCAGCGGGGGAGCCAGGTCCCAGTATTTT.

This clone came up once. The rearrangement joins TRBV5-1 to TRBJ1-3; D gene unclear. Germline values: CDR1 SGHRS, CDR2 YFSETQ. The CDR3 length is 13 residues. V was pared by 3 bases and J by 2 bases, with 6 bases between. CDR3 DNA sequence: TGCGCCAGCAGCTCCGGTGCTGGAAACACCATATATTTT. Protein product: CASSSGAGNTIYF.

The chain is built from TRBV5-1 and TRBJ1-2; the match to TRBD1 covers 7 bases. The CDR3 totals 13 residues. CDR1 is SGHRS and CDR2 is YFSETQ in the germline V gene. V was clipped by 4 bases and J by 6 bases; unmatched bases: 6. The CDR3 DNA reads as TGCGCCAGCAGCAGGGACAGTCAAGATGGCTACACCTTC. Amino acids: CASSRDSQDGYTF.

This clone was seen just once. The chain has TRBV9 and TRBJ2-7, with a possible D match to TRBD2 (5 bases). The CDR3 loop spans 15 amino acids. CDR1 SGDLS and CDR2 YYNGEE come from the germline V gene. Trimming stripped 4 bases from V and 6 bases from J, with 20 bases between. The CDR3 DNA is TGTGCCAGCAGCCCAGAGGGAATAGATGGGTCCGAGCAGTACTTC. It yields the protein CASSPEGIDGSEQYF.

The gene calls are TRBV4-1 and TRBJ1-4; D is unresolved. Trimming took 5 bases from V and 0 from J, leaving 10 bases between them. The CDR3 is 15 residues long. Germline V gene lookup returns CDR1 MGHRA and CDR2 YSYEKL. The CDR3 region has the DNA TGCGCCAGCAGCACCTACAGCACAACTAATGAAAAACTGTTTTTT. Its translation: CASSTYSTTNEKLFF.

CDR3 loop: CASSMGLAGGYNEQFF. DNA of the CDR3: TGTGCCAGTAGTATGGGACTAGCGGGAGGGTACAATGAGCAGTTCTTC. This sequence joins TRBV19 and TRBJ2-1; 16 bases fit TRBD2. Trimming at V came to 3 bases and at J to 4 bases, leaving 0 bases not matched to a gene. The germline gives CDR1 LNHDA, CDR2 SQIVND (reference sequence). This CDR3 spans 16 amino acids. Variable domain in full (rest from reference TRBV19 and TRBJ2-1): DGGITQSPKYLFRKEGQNVTLSCEQNLNHDAMYWYRQDPGQGLRLIYYSQIVNDFQKGDIAEGYSVSREKKESFPLTVTSAQKNPTAFYLCASSMGLAGGYNEQFFGPGTRLTVL.

V gene TRBV5-5 combines with J gene TRBJ2-7; TRBD1 matches 11 bases. V lost 3 bases, J lost 2 bases, and 1 base stayed unmatched. The CDR3 runs to 14 residues. Per the germline V gene, CDR1 is SGHKS and CDR2 is YYEKEE (reference sequence). This chain's CDR3 is CASSWGQGAYEQYF. CDR3 nucleotide sequence: TGTGCCAGCAGCTGGGGACAGGGGGCCTACGAGCAGTACTTC.

The table lists this clone with a few counts. The chain uses TRBV9 and TRBJ2-3; D uncertain. V was shortened by 0 bases and J by 0 bases, with 5 bases between the two germline ends. The CDR3 sequence is 14 residues long. Germline V lookup: CDR1 SGDLS, CDR2 YYNGEE. The CDR3 DNA follows: TGTGCCAGCAGCGTAGACAGTAGCACAGATACGCAGTATTTT. This translates into CASSVDSSTDTQYF.

In its sample, this clone was seen a few times. This rearrangement joins TRBV5-1 to TRBJ2-6, with D possibly matching TRBD1 (6 bases). The CDR3 sequence is 18 residues long. The V gene's germline CDR1 is SGHRS and CDR2 YFSETQ. The V and J ends lost 0 bases and 0 bases respectively, with 13 bases between them. DNA of the CDR3: TGCGCCAGCAGCTTGGGAGCAGGGGTGGGCTCTGGGGCCAACGTCCTGACTTTC. This translates into CASSLGAGVGSGANVLTF.

This chain links TRBV11-3 with TRBJ2-2; TRBD1 aligns across 8 bases. Germline V gives CDR1 SGHNT, CDR2 YENEEA. V shed 5 bases, J shed 5 bases, and the junction held 7 bases outside the gene matches. The CDR3 totals 15 residues. CDR3 loop: CASSRQGAGTGELFF. CDR3 sequence (DNA): TGTGCCAGCAGCCGGCAGGGGGCGGGTACCGGGGAGCTGTTTTTT.

The rearrangement links TRBV18 to TRBJ1-1, with TRBD1 as a possible D gene (5 bases). This CDR3 contains 13 residues. Germline CDR1 and CDR2: KGHSH and LQKENI. V was clipped by 7 bases and J by 4 bases, with 13 bases between them. The CDR3 DNA reads TGTGCCAGCTTCCCGGCGGGGGGCACTGAAGCTTTCTTT. This encodes CASFPAGGTEAFF.

This clone was found once. For the CDR3, the DNA is TGTGCCAGCAAGCGAGTCCAGGAAGCTTTCTTT. Its protein is CASKRVQEAFF. J is TRBJ1-1 and V is TRBV6-5; D is ambiguous. The germline V and J ends were trimmed by 7 bases and 8 bases, with 11 bases remaining between them. The CDR3 has 11 amino acids. The germline CDR1 and CDR2 sequences are MNHEY and SVGAGI.

This clone has more than one count but fewer than ten. The chain recombines TRBV5-1 with TRBJ2-3; 13 bases are a match to TRBD2. This CDR3 comprises 16 residues. After removal of 4 bases from V and 7 bases from J, the junction contained 9 bases not matched to a gene. The germline CDR1 and CDR2 sequences are SGHRS and YFSETQ. The CDR3 reads CASSTRTSGGGNTQYF. CDR3 bases: TGCGCCAGCAGCACAAGGACTAGCGGGGGCGGGAATACGCAGTATTTT.

CDR3 loop: CASSRYGSEQFF. CDR3 coding DNA: TGCGCCAGCAGCCGTTATGGGAGTGAGCAGTTCTTC. The V call is TRBV4-3, the J call TRBJ2-1; D is perhaps TRBD2 (5 bases). This CDR3 is 12 amino acids long. Germline assignment: CDR1 LGHNA and CDR2 YSLEER. V was trimmed by 4 bases and J by 9 bases, leaving 10 bases between them.

The chain couples TRBV6-1 to TRBJ1-5; D possibly corresponds to TRBD1 (5 bases). V was trimmed by 1 base and J by 9 bases, leaving 13 bases between them. This CDR3 has 14 amino acids. From germline, CDR1 is MNHNS and CDR2 SASEGT. The CDR3 spells CASSEGAQQGPQHF. CDR3 sequence (DNA): TGTGCCAGCAGTGAAGGGGCGCAGCAGGGGCCCCAGCATTTT.

The chain links TRBV19 to TRBJ2-3; tentative D call: TRBD2 (5 bases). This CDR3 spans 13 amino acids. CDR1 is LNHDA and CDR2 is SQIVND in the germline V gene (reference sequence). The V end was cut by 9 bases, the J end by 0 bases, with 10 bases between. The CDR3 here is CASSGSSTDTQYF. The DNA for the CDR3 is TGTGCCAGCTCGGGATCTAGCACAGATACGCAGTATTTT. Together with reference TRBV19 and TRBJ2-3, the CDR3 gives the full variable domain: DGGITQSPKYLFRKEGQNVTLSCEQNLNHDAMYWYRQDPGQGLRLIYYSQIVNDFQKGDIAEGYSVSREKKESFPLTVTSAQKNPTAFYLCASSGSSTDTQYFGPGTRLTVL.

The rearrangement joins TRBV7-2 to TRBJ2-7; a possible D gene is TRBD1 (5 bases). CDR3 size: 12 residues. Germline V gene data show CDR1 as SGHTA and CDR2 as FQGNSA. V was shortened by 5 bases and J by 4 bases, with 9 bases between the two germline ends. The CDR3 DNA reads TGTGCCAGCAGCCCGACAGATTACGAGCAGTACTTC. It is translated as CASSPTDYEQYF.

This sequence joins TRBV12-2 and TRBJ2-7; the listed D gene, TRBD2, was not tested against the DNA. TRBV12-2 corresponds to a pseudogene. This CDR3 has 14 amino acids. CDR3 sequence reads: CASRTTLLLVEQYF. CDR3 coding DNA: TGTGCAAGTCGCACCACGTTACTCCTCGTGGAGCAGTACTTC.